The next 31 T cell receptor beta chains were all read from a single sample in a study of cytomegalovirus exposure and HLA in healthy donors. The primer mix had 60 Vbeta and 13 Jbeta primers. TCRdb's table, derived via immunoSEQ multiplex PCR, lists solely in-frame clones and lacks some. The data show approximately 180,000 clones, with over 60% seen just once and 1.1% held by the top ten. Material for sequencing was PBMCs. The receptors stem from a woman in her 40s in good health and CMV-seronegative.

This chain connects TRBV5-1 to TRBJ2-1; 8 bases are a match to TRBD2. The V gene end was trimmed by 4 bases and the J gene end by 5 bases; junction bases not matched to a gene: 8. The CDR3 runs 15 residues. Germline V CDR1 and CDR2: SGHRS, YFSETQ. In DNA form, the CDR3 reads TGCGCCAGCAGCCCCCCCGATAGCGGGGACAATGAGCAGTTCTTC. This sequence encodes CASSPPDSGDNEQFF. Using reference TRBV5-1 and TRBJ2-1 for the parts outside the CDR3, the full variable domain is KAGVTQTPRYLIKTRGQQVTLSCSPISGHRSVSWYQQTPGQGLQFLFEYFSETQRNKGNFPGRFSGRQFSNSRSEMNVSTLELGDSALYLCASSPPDSGDNEQFFGPGTRLTVL.

The V call is TRBV28, the J call TRBJ1-2, with D unclear. This CDR3 has 11 residues. Germline lookup yields CDR1 MDHEN and CDR2 SYDVKM. Trimming pared 6 bases from V and 7 bases from J, leaving 9 bases between. In DNA form, the CDR3 reads TGTGCCAGCAGAACTCAGGTTGGCTACACCTTC. As protein: CASRTQVGYTF.

This clone was detected only a few times. V gene TRBV7-6 combines with J gene TRBJ1-6, with 8 bases lining up with TRBD1. The V gene end was trimmed by 5 bases and the J gene end by 0 bases; junction bases not matched to a gene: 3. The CDR3 contains 16 residues. CDR1 is SGHVS, CDR2 FNYEAQ, per germline. The CDR3 DNA sequence: TGTGCCAGCAGCGCCGGACAGGGCTCCTATAATTCACCCCTCCACTTT. Protein product: CASSAGQGSYNSPLHF.

The J gene is TRBJ2-5, the V gene TRBV7-8; D is possibly TRBD1 (5 bases). Trimming removed 2 bases at V and 4 bases at J, with 11 bases between. There are 14 residues in the CDR3. The germline V gene has CDR1 SGHVS and CDR2 FQNEAQ. CDR3 nucleotides: TGTGCCAGCAGCTTAAACTCAGGGTCAGAGACCCAGTACTTC. Translating gives CASSLNSGSETQYF.

This rearrangement joins TRBV4-2 to TRBJ2-1; TRBD2 agrees at 9 bases. Germline-derived CDR1 and CDR2 are LGHNA and YNFKEQ. This CDR3 contains 16 residues. J gave up 3 bases and V 5 bases, and 8 bases lay outside the gene matches. CDR3 sequence (DNA): TGTGCCAGCAGCTCTACAGCGGGAGGTCGCTACAATGAGCAGTTCTTC. As protein: CASSSTAGGRYNEQFF.

The V and J genes are TRBV12-5 and TRBJ2-5, with 12 bases aligning to TRBD2. The CDR3 is 14 amino acids. V lost 5 bases, J lost 4 bases, and 2 bases stayed unmatched. The germline V gene has CDR1 LGHNT and CDR2 FRNRAP. CDR3 DNA sequence: TGTGCTAGTGGTCTAGCGGGAGGGCGAGAGACCCAGTACTTC. Amino acids: CASGLAGGRETQYF.

The chain combines TRBV5-1 with TRBJ2-7, with 7 bases lining up with TRBD1. Germline V gene lookup returns CDR1 SGHRS and CDR2 YFSETQ. The CDR3 runs 13 residues. V shed 4 bases, J shed 6 bases, and the junction held 7 bases outside the gene matches. CDR3: CASSAQTGFEQYF. CDR3 sequence (DNA): TGCGCCAGCAGCGCGCAGACAGGGTTCGAGCAGTACTTC.

The chain is built from TRBV30 and TRBJ1-1; the D is unclear. Between the trimmed V and J ends, which lost 0 bases and 1 base, there was a span of 12 bases. CDR1 and CDR2 (germline): GTSNPN, SVGIG (reference sequence). CDR3 length equals 15 residues. The CDR3 protein is CAWSVRLRGNTEAFF. For the CDR3, the DNA is TGTGCCTGGAGTGTACGGCTCCGAGGGAACACTGAAGCTTTCTTT.

This rearrangement joins TRBV2 to TRBJ1-1; tentatively, D is TRBD1 (5 bases). Trimming took 7 bases from V and 4 from J, leaving 13 bases between them. The CDR3 is 13 residues long. CDR1 is SNHLY and CDR2 is FYNNEI in the germline V gene. The CDR3 loop is CASNSGEPTEAFF. For the CDR3, the DNA is TGTGCCAGCAACTCGGGGGAACCCACTGAAGCTTTCTTT.

Comment on this clone: One end of the junction varies from germline; a read error may be responsible. The chain recombines TRBV7-7 with TRBJ2-5; 9 bases map to TRBD2. Germline CDR1 and CDR2: SSHAT and FNYEAQ (reference sequence). The CDR3 spans 15 residues. The CDR3 sequence: CASSLGLAGLETQYF. The CDR3 DNA reads as TGTGCTAGCAGCTTAGGTCTAGCGGGACTGGAGACCCAGTACTTC.

This clone appeared once. The J gene is TRBJ2-7, the V gene TRBV6-5; tentative D call: TRBD1 (5 bases). CDR1 and CDR2 from the germline V gene are MNHEY and SVGAGI. This CDR3 is 11 amino acids long. Trimming stripped 5 bases from V and 6 bases from J, with 8 bases between. The DNA of the CDR3 is TGTGCCAGCAGTAGAACAGGCGAGCAGTACTTC. This translates into CASSRTGEQYF.

This chain connects TRBV11-3 to TRBJ2-7; 7 positions agree with TRBD2. Germline CDR1 SGHNT, CDR2 YENEEA. CDR3 length: 12 residues. V was clipped by 8 bases and J by 2 bases; unmatched bases: 3. The CDR3 nucleotides are TGTGCCAGCGGCCGGGGGGCCTACGAGCAGTACTTC. Its protein is CASGRGAYEQYF.

J is TRBJ2-5 and V is TRBV9; 7 positions match TRBD2. CDR1 SGDLS and CDR2 YYNGEE come from the germline V gene. This CDR3 comprises 14 residues. Trimming took 5 bases from V and 1 from J; bases not matched to a gene: 5. The CDR3, as DNA: TGTGCCAGCAGTGTGGGAGGGATCCAAGAGACCCAGTACTTC. This encodes CASSVGGIQETQYF.

V gene TRBV30 combines with J gene TRBJ2-7, with 7 bases identical to TRBD2. The J segment lost 2 bases and the V segment lost 4 bases, leaving 2 bases of the junction unmatched. This CDR3 spans 12 amino acids. The germline V gene encodes CDR1 GTSNPN and CDR2 SVGIG (reference sequence). The CDR3 sequence is CAWKAGAYEQYF. CDR3 in DNA: TGTGCCTGGAAGGCGGGAGCCTACGAGCAGTACTTC.

The CDR3 bases are TGTGCCAGCAGTGAAGGAGGGACAGGGATTGGCTACACCTTC. Encoded protein: CASSEGGTGIGYTF. The chain recombines TRBV6-1 with TRBJ1-2; TRBD1 matches 9 bases. Trimming at V came to 1 base and at J to 7 bases, leaving 4 bases not matched to a gene. The CDR3 is 14 residues long. Germline V lookup: CDR1 MNHNS, CDR2 SASEGT.

This sequence joins TRBV5-6 and TRBJ2-7; 7 bases match TRBD1. The CDR3 runs to 14 residues. V trimming: 4 bases; J trimming: 5 bases; junction bases outside the gene matches: 9. Per the germline V gene, CDR1 is SGHDT and CDR2 is YYEEEE. In DNA, the CDR3 is TGTGCCAGCAGCCCCCGGGACAGTGCGAACGAGCAGTACGTC. It encodes CASSPRDSANEQYV.

J is TRBJ2-1 and V is TRBV7-2, with TRBD2 as a possible D gene (6 bases). Looked up from germline, CDR1 is SGHTA and CDR2 is FQGNSA. The CDR3 contains 15 residues. Trimming removed 1 base at V and 9 bases at J, with 16 bases between. DNA of the CDR3: TGTGCCAGCAGCTTAGGAACCAGCGGGCCTATTGAGCAGTTCTTC. It is translated as CASSLGTSGPIEQFF.

CDR3 region: CASSLDDRGYTF. The CDR3 nucleotides are TGTGCCAGCAGCTTGGATGATCGGGGCTACACCTTC. The chain carries TRBV5-6 and TRBJ1-2, with unresolved D. The V end was cut by 0 bases, the J end by 8 bases, with 8 bases between. The CDR3 totals 12 residues. CDR1 and CDR2 (germline): SGHDT, YYEEEE.

In DNA, the CDR3 is TGCGCCAGCAGCTTGGCTGGAGGGTCCCCCTACGAGCAGTACGTC. Its protein product is CASSLAGGSPYEQYV. This chain uses TRBV5-1 with TRBJ2-7; D perhaps matches TRBD2 (6 bases). The germline V and J ends were trimmed by 0 bases and 2 bases, with 12 bases remaining between them. The V gene's germline CDR1 is SGHRS and CDR2 YFSETQ. This CDR3 comprises 15 residues.

The chain uses TRBV2 and TRBJ1-5; D call uncertain. V was shortened by 2 bases and J by 0 bases, with 8 bases between the two germline ends. This CDR3 comprises 15 residues. Germline V gene lookup returns CDR1 SNHLY and CDR2 FYNNEI. DNA of the CDR3: TGTGCCAGCAGTGAACGGGTTCCTAGCAATCAGCCCCAGCATTTT. Protein product: CASSERVPSNQPQHF.

This chain links TRBV19 with TRBJ1-2, with D unclear. Trimming took off 0 bases at V and 8 bases at J, with 13 bases between the two ends. The CDR3 length is 14 residues. CDR1 and CDR2 from the germline V gene are LNHDA and SQIVND (reference sequence). The CDR3 DNA reads TGTGCCAGTAGTATAGATACGGCTATCGGGGGCTACACCTTC. It translates to CASSIDTAIGGYTF.

This sequence joins TRBV5-1 and TRBJ2-5; 7 nucleotides line up with TRBD2. V trimming: 5 bases; J trimming: 5 bases; junction bases outside the gene matches: 3. The CDR3 is made up of 12 amino acids. The germline V gene has CDR1 SGHRS and CDR2 YFSETQ. This CDR3 is CASSAGEETQYF. In DNA, the CDR3 is TGCGCCAGCAGTGCGGGGGAGGAGACCCAGTACTTC.

This clone was found once. The CDR3 DNA reads TGTGCCAGCAGTTTCGCGCTAGGCGGCAATCAGCCCCAGCATTTT. Protein sequence: CASSFALGGNQPQHF. This rearrangement joins TRBV28 to TRBJ1-5, with D unclear. The V gene lost 3 bases and the J gene lost 2 bases, with 11 bases spanning the gap. Germline-derived CDR1 and CDR2 are MDHEN and SYDVKM. This CDR3 has 15 amino acids. Combining the CDR3 with reference TRBV28 and TRBJ1-5 gives the whole variable domain DVKVTQSSRYLVKRTGEKVFLECVQDMDHENMFWYRQDPGLGLRLIYFSYDVKMKEKGDIPEGYSVSREKKERFSLILESASTNQTSMYLCASSFALGGNQPQHFGDGTRLSIL.

The rearrangement links TRBV11-2 to TRBJ2-7; TRBD2 matches at 9 bases. This CDR3 is 19 amino acids long. Trimming removed 3 bases from V and 1 base from J; junction bases left unmatched: 16. Germline CDR1 and CDR2: SGHAT and FQNNGV. The CDR3 spells CASSLNPQFEREVSYEQYF. Written as DNA, the CDR3 is TGTGCCAGCAGCTTGAATCCCCAATTTGAGCGGGAGGTGTCCTACGAGCAGTACTTC.

V is TRBV30 and J is TRBJ1-1, with TRBD1 matching over 8 bases. J gave up 11 bases and V 2 bases, and 4 bases lay outside the gene matches. The germline gives CDR1 GTSNPN, CDR2 SVGIG (reference sequence). This CDR3 region has 11 residues. The CDR3 here is CAWSSTGVAFF. In nucleotides, the CDR3 is TGTGCCTGGAGTTCGACAGGGGTTGCTTTCTTT.

The genes are TRBV25-1 and TRBJ2-7; 11 bases agree with TRBD1. CDR1 and CDR2 from the germline V gene are MGHDK and SYGVNS. The CDR3 spans 13 residues. J was trimmed by 10 bases and V by 5 bases; bases with no gene match: 7. This CDR3 reads CASSKGQGGHQYF. The CDR3 nucleotides read TGTGCCAGCAGTAAGGGACAGGGGGGACATCAGTACTTC.

This clone was recorded only once. This sequence joins TRBV7-8 and TRBJ1-5; D is uncertain. Looked up from germline, CDR1 is SGHVS and CDR2 is FQNEAQ. V lost 1 base and J 4 bases, leaving 8 bases between the germline ends. This CDR3 has 14 amino acids. CDR3 residues: CASSLEAENQPQHF. DNA of the CDR3: TGTGCCAGCAGCTTAGAAGCGGAAAATCAGCCCCAGCATTTT.

This clone turned up a few times. The rearrangement joins TRBV2 to TRBJ1-4; D remains unclear. Trimming took 5 bases from V and 8 from J, leaving 15 bases between them. The CDR3 sequence is 14 residues long. From germline, CDR1 is SNHLY and CDR2 FYNNEI. Here the CDR3 DNA reads TGTGCCAGCAGTCCTATTCAGAGTAGCGAAAAACTGTTTTTT. It yields the protein CASSPIQSSEKLFF.

This rearrangement joins TRBV5-4 to TRBJ2-7, with 7 bases matching TRBD1. The V and J ends lost 4 bases and 3 bases, in that order; junction bases with no gene match: 13. Germline lookup yields CDR1 SGHNT and CDR2 YYREEE (reference sequence). CDR3 length equals 16 residues. The CDR3 DNA reads TGTGCCAGCAGCCACCTAAGCGGCCCAGGGGGCTACGAGCAGTACTTC. Its protein product is CASSHLSGPGGYEQYF.

This sequence joins TRBV29-1 and TRBJ1-1; D is uncertain. Trimming shortened V by 0 bases and J by 2 bases, and 16 bases separated the two germline ends. Germline loops: CDR1 SQVTM, CDR2 ANQGSEA. This CDR3 region has 16 residues. The CDR3: CSVEDPRSAINTEAFF. The CDR3 region has the DNA TGCAGCGTTGAAGATCCGCGGTCAGCAATCAACACTGAAGCTTTCTTT.

V is TRBV5-1 and J is TRBJ2-1; 9 bases fit TRBD1. CDR3 length equals 15 residues. From germline, CDR1 is SGHRS and CDR2 YFSETQ. The ends lost 4 bases at V and 4 bases at J; junction bases unmatched: 6. The CDR3 spells CASSVDRGYYNEQFF. CDR3 bases: TGCGCCAGCAGCGTGGACAGGGGCTATTACAATGAGCAGTTCTTC.